This T cell receptor (beta chain) was found in a study of spatial heterogeneity in lung cancer. Study overall: Sequences of the beta chain were consistently detected in greater numbers than alpha-chain sequences.

As to this clonotype: The antigen is unknown.

Every TCR cDNA molecule bore its own unique molecular identifier. In TCRdb, the 5' RACE reads were re-called with MiXCR into one record per CDR3 protein. The data show roughly 39,000 distinct CDR3 sequences, 6.5% to 8% seen once. Documented time point: sample taken at primary tumor resection. Unsorted whole RNA samples from tumor, nontumor lung or frozen PBMC were sequenced. General study findings and limits: Compared with follow-up, resection was when ubiquitous expanded tumor TCRs appeared in blood more.

This TCR was sampled from a female donor with early-stage non-small cell lung cancer. The input for sequencing was PBMCs, taken at surgery.

This CDR3 reads CASSRQLNTGELFF. The CDR3 DNA reads TGTGCCAGCAGTCGACAGCTTAACACCGGGGAGCTGTTTTTT. V usage is TRBV9 and J usage is TRBJ2-2, with D perhaps matching TRBD1 (5 bases). The CDR3 sequence is 14 residues long. Looked up from germline, CDR1 is SGDLS and CDR2 is YYNGEE. Trimming removed 5 bases from V and 2 bases from J, with 10 bases in between.